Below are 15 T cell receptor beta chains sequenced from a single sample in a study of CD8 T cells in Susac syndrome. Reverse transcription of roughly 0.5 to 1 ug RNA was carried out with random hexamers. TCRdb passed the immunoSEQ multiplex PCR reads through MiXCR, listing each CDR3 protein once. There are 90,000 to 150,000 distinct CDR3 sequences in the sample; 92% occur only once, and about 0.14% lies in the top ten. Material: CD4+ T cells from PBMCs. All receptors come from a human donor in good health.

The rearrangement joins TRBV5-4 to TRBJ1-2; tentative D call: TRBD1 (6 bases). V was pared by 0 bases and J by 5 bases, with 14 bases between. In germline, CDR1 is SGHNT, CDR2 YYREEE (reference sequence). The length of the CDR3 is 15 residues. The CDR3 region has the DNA TGTGCCAGCAGCTTGGAGGTGGGGGCGGAATATGGCTACACCTTC. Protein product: CASSLEVGAEYGYTF.

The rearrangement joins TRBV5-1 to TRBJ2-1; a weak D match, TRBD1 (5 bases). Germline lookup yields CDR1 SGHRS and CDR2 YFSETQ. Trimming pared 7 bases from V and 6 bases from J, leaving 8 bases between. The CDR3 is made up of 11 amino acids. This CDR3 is CASGRGNEQFF. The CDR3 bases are TGCGCCAGCGGAAGGGGCAATGAGCAGTTCTTC.

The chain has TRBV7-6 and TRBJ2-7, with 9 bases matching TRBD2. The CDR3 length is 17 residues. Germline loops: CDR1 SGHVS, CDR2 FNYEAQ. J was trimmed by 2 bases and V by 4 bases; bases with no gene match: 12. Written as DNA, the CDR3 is TGTGCCAGCAGCTCCCAACCCCCTAGCGGGGAGGCCTACGAGCAGTACTTC. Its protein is CASSSQPPSGEAYEQYF.

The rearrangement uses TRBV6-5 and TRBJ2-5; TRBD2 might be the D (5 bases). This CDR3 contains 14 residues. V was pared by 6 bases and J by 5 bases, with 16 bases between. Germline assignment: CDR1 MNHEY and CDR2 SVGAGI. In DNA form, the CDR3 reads TGTGCCAGCAGACGCGGACTCGGTCGGGAGACCCAGTACTTC. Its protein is CASRRGLGRETQYF.

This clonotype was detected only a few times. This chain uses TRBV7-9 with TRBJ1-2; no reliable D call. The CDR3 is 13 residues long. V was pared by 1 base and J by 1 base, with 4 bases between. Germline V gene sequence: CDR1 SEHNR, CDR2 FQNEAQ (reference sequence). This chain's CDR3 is CASSLGGNYGYTF. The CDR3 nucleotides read TGTGCCAGCAGCTTAGGGGGTAACTATGGCTACACCTTC.

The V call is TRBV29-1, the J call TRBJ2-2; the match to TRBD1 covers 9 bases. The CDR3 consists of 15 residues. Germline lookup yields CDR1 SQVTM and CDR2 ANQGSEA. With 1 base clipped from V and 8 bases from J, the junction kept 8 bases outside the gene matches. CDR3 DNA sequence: TGCAGCGTTGAAGGGGGGACAGGGAAATCGGGGGAGCTGTTTTTT. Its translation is CSVEGGTGKSGELFF.

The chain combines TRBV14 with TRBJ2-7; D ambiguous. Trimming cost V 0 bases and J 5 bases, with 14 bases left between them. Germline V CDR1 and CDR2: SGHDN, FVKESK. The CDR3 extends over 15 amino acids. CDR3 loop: CASSQDGNQPHEQYF. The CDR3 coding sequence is TGTGCCAGCAGCCAAGATGGAAATCAACCCCACGAGCAGTACTTC.

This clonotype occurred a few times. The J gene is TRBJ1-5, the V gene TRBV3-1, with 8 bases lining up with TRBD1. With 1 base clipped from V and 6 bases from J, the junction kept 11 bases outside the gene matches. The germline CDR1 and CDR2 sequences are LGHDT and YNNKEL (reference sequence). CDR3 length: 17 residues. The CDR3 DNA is TGTGCCAGCAGCCAAGCAGGGGGCGCGGGGGATGCTCAGCCCCAGCATTTT. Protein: CASSQAGGAGDAQPQHF.

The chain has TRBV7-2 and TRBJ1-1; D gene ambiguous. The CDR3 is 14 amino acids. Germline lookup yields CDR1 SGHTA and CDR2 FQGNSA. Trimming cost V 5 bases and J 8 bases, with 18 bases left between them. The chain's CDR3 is CASSLDRASPEAFF. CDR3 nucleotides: TGTGCCAGCAGCCTCGACCGGGCCAGTCCCGAAGCTTTCTTT.

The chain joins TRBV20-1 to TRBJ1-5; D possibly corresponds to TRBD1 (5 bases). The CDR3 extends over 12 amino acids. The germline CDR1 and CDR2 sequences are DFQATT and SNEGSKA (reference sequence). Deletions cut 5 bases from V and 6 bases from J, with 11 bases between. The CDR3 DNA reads TGCAGTGCTTTGGGGCCATCTCAGCCCCAGCATTTT. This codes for CSALGPSQPQHF.

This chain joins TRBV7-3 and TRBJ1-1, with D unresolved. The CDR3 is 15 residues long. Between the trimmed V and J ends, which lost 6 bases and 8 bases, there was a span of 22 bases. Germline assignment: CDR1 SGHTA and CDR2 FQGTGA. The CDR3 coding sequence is TGTGCCAGCAGTTTATTTTCGGGCGAAACTGAGGAAGCTTTCTTT. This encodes CASSLFSGETEEAFF.

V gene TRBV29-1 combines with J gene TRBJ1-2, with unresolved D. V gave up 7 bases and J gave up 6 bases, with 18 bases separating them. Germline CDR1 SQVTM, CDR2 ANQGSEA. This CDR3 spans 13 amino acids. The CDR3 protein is CSARPGFQDGYTF. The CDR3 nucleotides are TGCAGCGCACGTCCCGGGTTTCAAGATGGCTACACCTTC.

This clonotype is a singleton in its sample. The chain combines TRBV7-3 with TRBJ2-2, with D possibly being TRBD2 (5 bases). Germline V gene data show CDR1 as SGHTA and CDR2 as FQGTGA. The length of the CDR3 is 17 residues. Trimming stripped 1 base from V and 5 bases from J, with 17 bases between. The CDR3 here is CASSLKAQRLSTGELFF. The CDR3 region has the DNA TGTGCCAGCAGCTTAAAGGCCCAGCGGTTGTCGACCGGGGAGCTGTTTTTT.

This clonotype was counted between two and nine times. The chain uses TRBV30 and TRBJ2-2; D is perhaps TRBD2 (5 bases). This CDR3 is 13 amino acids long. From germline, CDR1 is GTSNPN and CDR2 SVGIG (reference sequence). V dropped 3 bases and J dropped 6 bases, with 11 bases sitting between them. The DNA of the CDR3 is TGTGCCTGGAGGGGGAGTTCCGCCGGGGAGCTGTTTTTT. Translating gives CAWRGSSAGELFF.

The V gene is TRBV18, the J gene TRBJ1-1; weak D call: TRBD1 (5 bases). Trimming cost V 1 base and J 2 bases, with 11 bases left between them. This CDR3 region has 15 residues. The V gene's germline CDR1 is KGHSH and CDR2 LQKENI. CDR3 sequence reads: CASSPLRGANTEAFF. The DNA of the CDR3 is TGTGCCAGCTCACCACTCCGAGGGGCTAACACTGAAGCTTTCTTT.